This TCR beta chain came from a study of cytomegalovirus exposure and HLA in healthy donors (dated by TCRdb to the late 2010s). In the study overall: According to an earlier analysis of 587 of the donors, about 179 million T cells yielded some 120 million unique TCR beta sequences and 250 to 350 Gb of sequence data. Rather than drawing on any new phenotypic data, the later analysis identified candidate immune exposures from TCR beta sequences and the way those sequences occurred across donors. Every repertoire in the discovery cohort had been generated on one and the same sequencing platform. In an earlier analysis of several hundred of the donors, high-throughput TCR beta sequencing was used to judge whether each TCR beta V gene segment behaved as functional or pseudogenic. Donor age, sex, ethnicity and CMV serostatus were compiled together with the repertoire data. The study used immunosequencing to profile the T cell repertoires of several hundred subjects and linked those repertoires to cytomegalovirus serostatus. Along with the approximately 620-subject first cohort, a separate validation cohort of over a hundred different subjects was used. An early release that covered about 600 HLA-typed donors contained approximately 300 gigabases of sequencing data and about 84 million unique TCR sequences. To predict cytomegalovirus infection status, the study brought together high-throughput TCR immunosequencing, statistical association of individual TCRs with disease status, and machine learning. In a later genetic analysis, genome-wide SNP genotypes for about 55% of the 666 donors were used, and that subset was treated as a discovery cohort. The number of typed donors differed by locus: about 629-640 for A, B, C, DRB1 and DQB1; some 500 for DQA1; 606 for DPA1; and around 450 for DPB1. The study aimed to test whether signatures of past pathogen exposure could be identified by cataloging public T cell receptors. Of the roughly 400 genotyped donors, 70% to 90% were placed in the genetic ancestry cluster associated with self-reported Caucasian donors. Class I and class II HLA loci were covered by the typing at four-digit resolution. Among 398 genotyped donors of the cohort, an average of approximately 240,000 unique TCR beta nucleotide sequences were sequenced per donor, about a sixth of them non-productive. Four or five DR-DQ haplotypes were treated as single units for association and clustering because of strong linkage in the cohort. A later analysis re-analyzed previously published TCR beta repertoires from roughly 630 donors and added high-resolution HLA genotyping to study TCR occurrence patterns. General findings and caveats noted by the study authors: In a later genetic analysis, a missense DCLRE1C variant was associated with V-gene and J-gene trimming of TCR beta chains, and the association was replicated in an independent cohort. Because counts were too low, fewer than 20 rarely observed V segments, including chromosome 9 orphons, were excluded from the earlier analysis of under 650 of the donors. The only immune exposure information available for the cohort was CMV serostatus. The cohort was sequenced for TCR beta chains only, and without alpha or paired-chain data the features that could be detected were limited. Because HLA typing was unavailable for some donors at each locus, only the typed subset was used in association tests. The presence/absence analyses assumed that sequencing depth was roughly uniform across donors, and that assumption may not be true. In a later analysis, HLA-associated TCR beta chains showed more clonal expansion and lower generation probabilities than non-associated chains that were equally common. In vitro tests confirmed that a few of the cytomegalovirus-associated TCR beta chains recognize cytomegalovirus antigens. An earlier analysis of approximately 600 of the donors showed that most TCR beta V segments appeared in productive rearrangements either about 90% or about 30% of the time, which broadly matched IMGT annotations. A later analysis associated about 16,000 TCR beta sequences with specific HLA alleles at a false discovery rate of 0.05. Some IMGT-functional V segments, including TRBV6-2 and TRBV6-3, could not be distinguished by the 87-base-pair reads and were therefore excluded. According to a later analysis, TCR association rates differed among HLA loci, with DRB1 alleles showing the most associated TCRs and HLA-C alleles showing the fewest. In a later analysis, several top co-occurrence clusters were reported to appear linked to parvovirus B19, influenza, CMV and Epstein-Barr virus. A further reported finding was that TCR beta sequences accurately predicted the HLA-A and HLA-B alleles for most subjects in the first cohort. The classifier was reported to diagnose cytomegalovirus status with high specificity and sensitivity in both the original and validation cohorts. When HLA alleles, especially DR and DQ, strongly co-occurred, TCR associations were difficult to assign to individual alleles. Most TCR sequences were observed very rarely across donors, whereas some public TCRs were present in many individuals. The study gave a list of more than 150 TCR beta chains associated with cytomegalovirus. Linkage disequilibrium might explain the correlated functional status among segregating V segments, but an unknown experimental factor could not be excluded. According to a later analysis, most CMV-associated TCR beta chains appeared to be HLA-restricted, and the HLA associations seemed to be driven largely by CMV exposure. A cluster of highly shared sequence variants was judged likely to represent a technical artifact of the sequencing pipeline. It was suggested by the authors that the approach could potentially be generalized to other disease states and immunological phenotypes. According to a later genetic analysis, donors in an Asian-associated ancestry cluster had fewer N-insertions in productive TCRs than the approximately 650-donor mean.

The cohort was made up of several hundred healthy bone marrow donors. Cohort members were all nominally healthy when sampled, although unrecorded immune exposures were likely present. The donor tested CMV seronegative, placing the donor among the roughly 340 seronegative members of the cohort. Every donor gave a peripheral blood sample, and the peripheral blood mononuclear cells from that sample were used for TCR beta sequencing. Genomic DNA extraction from the blood cell samples was performed with the Qiagen DNeasy Blood Extraction Kit. As encoded in the germline V gene, CDR1 is MNHEY while CDR2 is SVGAGI. The CDR3 measures 13 amino acids from cysteine to phenylalanine. Only the CDR3 DNA is retained, 39 bases long and in frame from the first base. V and J are truncated by 0 bases and 7 bases respectively, leaving an intervening sequence of 9 bases. The library came from the immunoSEQ multiplex PCR assay. A mixture of 60 forward primers for TCR Vbeta segments and 13 reverse primers for TCR Jbeta segments was used in the multiplex PCR. A multiplex PCR assay on genomic DNA amplified the CDR3 region of rearranged TCR beta genes. Amplified TCR beta libraries were sequenced as 87-base-pair reads on the Illumina HiSeq System. The published analysis was carried out like this. In a later analysis, some 80 million unique TCR beta chains were counted across the 500 to 850 repertoires, and around 10 million of these chains were shared by at least two donors. Raw reads were error-corrected and collapsed into unique sequences with a nearest-neighbor algorithm that merged closely related sequences to remove PCR and sequencing errors. V, D and J gene segments were assigned by aligning CDR3 sequences to IMGT reference sequences. Each retained sequence needed at least a six-nucleotide match to both a V gene segment and a J gene segment. A rearrangement was called productive if the CDR3 had no stop codons and remained in frame with V and J, and every other rearrangement was called non-productive. Following IMGT convention, CDR3 was defined as the stretch from the second conserved V-encoded cysteine to the conserved J-encoded phenylalanine. The earlier analysis of 587 of the donors excluded any sequence lacking an unambiguous match to a single V gene segment. In an earlier analysis of about 590 of the donors, a V segment was called functional when productive rearrangements were above 56.7%, and segregating when the standard deviation between donors exceeded 5%. A statistical classification framework was built to diagnose cytomegalovirus status from the catalog of TCR beta chain sequences. A later analysis assigned V and J genes by comparing TCR nucleotide sequences with IMGT/GENE-DB human TR gene sequences. Using the TCRdist pipeline, a later analysis assigned CDR3 sequences along with most-parsimonious VDJ recombination scenarios. In a later analysis, every TCR beta chain was defined by the combination of its CDR3 amino acid sequence and its V-gene family, and reads without a unique V-gene family were dropped. As a way to deal with suspected cross-contamination and a sequencing artifact, a later analysis dropped over 550 nucleotide sequences that were highly shared and had low generation probability. A later analysis calculated a clonal expansion index for each public chain from normalized within-repertoire ranks of inferred template counts. A later analysis computed generation probabilities with a VDJ recombination model fitted to out-of-frame rearrangements, and checked the results against IGoR. In a later analysis, TCR-TCR, TCR-HLA and TCR-CMV co-occurrence was scored with hypergeometric tests, and a repertoire-size bias correction was applied to TCR pairs. False discovery rates were estimated in a later analysis by permuting HLA or CMV assignments 20 times. In a later analysis, co-occurring TCRs were grouped with DBSCAN, and TCRdist sequence similarity was added when clustering was performed within HLA-allele-positive subsets. Repertoires with fewer than 30,000 or more than 120,000 public chains, plus five repertoires with anomalous nucleotide sharing, were excluded from co-occurrence clustering. TCRdb holds this immuneACCESS table with in-frame rearrangements only. Some clones are missing; in checked studies, unresolved V genes explain under half, and the rest has no known cause. D and trimming come from the DNA, and the V and J calls and clone size come from that table. For this sample the table gives 70,000 to 95,000 clones, of which around 79% were detected only once. Roughly 1.5% of the sample goes to the ten largest clones.

As concerns this clone: Which antigen it targets is not known. There are no base qualities to consult, and no much larger clone falls within one base.

The sequence joins TRBV6-5 to TRBJ2-5; the D gene cannot be named for sure. This TCR was sampled from a middle-aged man in good health and CMV-seronegative. The sample comprised PBMCs. The CDR3 in this case is CASSYSNLGTQYF. The DNA sequence is as follows: TGTGCCAGCAGTTACTCCAACCTCGGGACCCAGTACTTC.